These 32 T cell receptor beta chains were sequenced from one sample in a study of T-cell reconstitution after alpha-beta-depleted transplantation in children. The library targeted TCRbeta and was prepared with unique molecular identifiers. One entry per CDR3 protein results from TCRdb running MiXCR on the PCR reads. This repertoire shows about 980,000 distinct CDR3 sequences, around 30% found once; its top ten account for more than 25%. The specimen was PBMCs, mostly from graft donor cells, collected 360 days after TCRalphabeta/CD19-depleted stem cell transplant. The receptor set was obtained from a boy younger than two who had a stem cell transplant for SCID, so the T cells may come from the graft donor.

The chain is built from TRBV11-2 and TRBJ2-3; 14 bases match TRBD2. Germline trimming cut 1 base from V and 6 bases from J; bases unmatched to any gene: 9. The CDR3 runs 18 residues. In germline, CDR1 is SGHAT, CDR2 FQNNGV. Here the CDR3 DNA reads TGTGCCAGCAGCTTAGGGGATTCCAGACTAGCGGGGGGGGATACGCAGTATTTT. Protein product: CASSLGDSRLAGGDTQYF.

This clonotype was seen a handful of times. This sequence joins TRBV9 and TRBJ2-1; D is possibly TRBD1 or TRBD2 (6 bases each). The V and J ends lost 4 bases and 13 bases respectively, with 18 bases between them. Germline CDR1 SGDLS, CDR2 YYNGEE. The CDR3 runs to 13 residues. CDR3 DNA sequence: TGTGCCAGCAGCTCCCAAAGGGGGGCCGAACAGTTCTTC. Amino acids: CASSSQRGAEQFF.

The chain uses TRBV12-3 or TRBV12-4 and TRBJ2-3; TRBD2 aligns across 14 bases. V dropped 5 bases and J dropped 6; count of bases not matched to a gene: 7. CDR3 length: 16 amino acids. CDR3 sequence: CASSPKTSGGADTQYF. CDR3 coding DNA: TGTGCCAGCAGTCCGAAGACTAGCGGGGGGGCCGATACGCAGTATTTT.

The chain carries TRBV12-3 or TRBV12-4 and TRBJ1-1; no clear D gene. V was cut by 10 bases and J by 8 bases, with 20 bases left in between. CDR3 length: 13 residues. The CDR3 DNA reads TGTGCCATCTCGGAGGGAGGACTTTTAGAAGCTTTCTTT. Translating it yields CAISEGGLLEAFF.

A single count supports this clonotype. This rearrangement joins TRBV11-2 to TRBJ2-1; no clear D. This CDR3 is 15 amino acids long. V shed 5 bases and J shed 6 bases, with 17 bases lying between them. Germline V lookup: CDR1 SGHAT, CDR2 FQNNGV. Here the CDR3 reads CASSPQLLWGNEQFF. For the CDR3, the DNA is TGTGCCAGCAGCCCGCAGCTTCTCTGGGGCAATGAGCAGTTCTTC.

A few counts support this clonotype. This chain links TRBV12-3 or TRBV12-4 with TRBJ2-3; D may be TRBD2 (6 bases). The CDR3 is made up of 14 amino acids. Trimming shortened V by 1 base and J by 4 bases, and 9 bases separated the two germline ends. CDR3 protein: CASSLGGLSDTQYF. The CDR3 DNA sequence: TGTGCCAGCAGTTTAGGGGGACTTTCAGATACGCAGTATTTT.

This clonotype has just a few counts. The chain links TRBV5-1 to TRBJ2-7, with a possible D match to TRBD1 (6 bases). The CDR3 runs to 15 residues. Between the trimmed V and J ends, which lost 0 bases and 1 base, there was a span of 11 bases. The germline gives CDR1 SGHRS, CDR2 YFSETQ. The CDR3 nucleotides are TGCGCCAGCAGCTTGGGGACAGAAACTTCCTACGAGCAGTACTTC. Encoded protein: CASSLGTETSYEQYF.

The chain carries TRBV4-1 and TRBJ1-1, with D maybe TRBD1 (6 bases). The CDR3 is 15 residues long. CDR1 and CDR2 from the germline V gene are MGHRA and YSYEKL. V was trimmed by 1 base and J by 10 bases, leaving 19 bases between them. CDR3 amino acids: CASSQGWEGGMRAFF. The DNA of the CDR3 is TGCGCCAGCAGCCAAGGTTGGGAGGGGGGGATGAGAGCTTTCTTT.

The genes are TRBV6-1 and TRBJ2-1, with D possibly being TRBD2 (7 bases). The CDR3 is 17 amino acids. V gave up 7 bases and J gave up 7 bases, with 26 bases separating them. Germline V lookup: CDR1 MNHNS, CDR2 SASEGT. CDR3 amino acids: CASTGGWRGLGGNEQFF. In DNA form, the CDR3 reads TGTGCCAGCACGGGGGGTTGGCGGGGGCTTGGTGGGAATGAGCAGTTCTTC.

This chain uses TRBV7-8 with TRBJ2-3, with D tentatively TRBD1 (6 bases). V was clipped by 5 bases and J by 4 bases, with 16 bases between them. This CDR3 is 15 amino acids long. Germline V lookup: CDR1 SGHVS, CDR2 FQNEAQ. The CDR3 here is CASSPYRASPDTQYF. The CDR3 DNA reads TGTGCCAGCAGCCCATACAGGGCCTCCCCAGATACGCAGTATTTT.

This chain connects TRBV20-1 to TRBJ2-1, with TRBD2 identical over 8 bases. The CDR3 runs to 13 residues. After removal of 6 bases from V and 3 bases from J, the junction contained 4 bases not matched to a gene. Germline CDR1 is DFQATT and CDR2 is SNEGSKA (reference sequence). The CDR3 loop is CSARSGGYNEQFF. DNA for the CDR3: TGCAGTGCCCGGAGCGGGGGCTACAATGAGCAGTTCTTC.

The CDR3 loop is CASRFRDRHQETQYF. CDR3 bases: TGTGCCAGCAGGTTCCGGGACAGACACCAAGAGACCCAGTACTTC. The chain joins TRBV12-3 or TRBV12-4 to TRBJ2-5, with 7 nucleotides matching TRBD1. The CDR3 contains 15 residues. The ends lost 6 bases at V and 0 bases at J; junction bases unmatched: 7.

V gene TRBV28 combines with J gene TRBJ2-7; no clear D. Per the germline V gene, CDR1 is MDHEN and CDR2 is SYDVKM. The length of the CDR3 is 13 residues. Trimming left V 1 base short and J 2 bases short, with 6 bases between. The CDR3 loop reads CASSLYTAYEQYF. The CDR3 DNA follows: TGTGCCAGCAGTTTATACACCGCCTACGAGCAGTACTTC.

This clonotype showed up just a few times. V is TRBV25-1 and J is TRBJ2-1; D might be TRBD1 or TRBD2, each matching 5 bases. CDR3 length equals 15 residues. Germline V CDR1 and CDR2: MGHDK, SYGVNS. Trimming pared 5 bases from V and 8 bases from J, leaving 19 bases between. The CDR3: CASSRGQGLVDEQFF. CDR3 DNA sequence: TGTGCCAGCAGTAGAGGGCAGGGATTAGTAGATGAGCAGTTCTTC.

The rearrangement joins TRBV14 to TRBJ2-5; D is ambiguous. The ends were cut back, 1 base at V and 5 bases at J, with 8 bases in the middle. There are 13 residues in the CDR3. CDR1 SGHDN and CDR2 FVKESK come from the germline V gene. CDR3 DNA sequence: TGTGCCAGCAGCCAAGGGTCAGTCGAGACCCAGTACTTC. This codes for CASSQGSVETQYF.

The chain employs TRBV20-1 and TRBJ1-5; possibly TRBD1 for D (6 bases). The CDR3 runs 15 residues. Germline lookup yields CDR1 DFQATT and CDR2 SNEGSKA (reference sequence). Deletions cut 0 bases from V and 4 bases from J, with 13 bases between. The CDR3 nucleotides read TGCAGTGCTAGAGATTGGGGGGCGAGTAATCAGCCCCAGCATTTT. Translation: CSARDWGASNQPQHF.

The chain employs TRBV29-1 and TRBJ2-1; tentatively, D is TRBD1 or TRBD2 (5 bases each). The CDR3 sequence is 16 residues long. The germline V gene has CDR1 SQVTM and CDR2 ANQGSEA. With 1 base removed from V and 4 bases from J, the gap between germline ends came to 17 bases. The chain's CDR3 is CSVEANPGTPYNEQFF. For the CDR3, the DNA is TGCAGCGTTGAAGCCAATCCGGGGACCCCGTACAATGAGCAGTTCTTC.

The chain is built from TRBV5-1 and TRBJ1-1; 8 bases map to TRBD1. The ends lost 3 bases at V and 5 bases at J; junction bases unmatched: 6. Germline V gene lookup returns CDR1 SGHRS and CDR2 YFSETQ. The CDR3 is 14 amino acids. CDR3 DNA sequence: TGCGCCAGCAGCTCGGGACAGGCAAGGACTGAAGCTTTCTTT. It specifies CASSSGQARTEAFF.

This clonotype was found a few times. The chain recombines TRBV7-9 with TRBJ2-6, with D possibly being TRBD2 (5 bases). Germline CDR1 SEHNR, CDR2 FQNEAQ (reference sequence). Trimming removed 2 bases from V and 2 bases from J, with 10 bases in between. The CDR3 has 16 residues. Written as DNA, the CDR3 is TGTGCCAGCAGCTTATTGGTGGGAGCTGGGGCCAACGTCCTGACTTTC. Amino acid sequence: CASSLLVGAGANVLTF.

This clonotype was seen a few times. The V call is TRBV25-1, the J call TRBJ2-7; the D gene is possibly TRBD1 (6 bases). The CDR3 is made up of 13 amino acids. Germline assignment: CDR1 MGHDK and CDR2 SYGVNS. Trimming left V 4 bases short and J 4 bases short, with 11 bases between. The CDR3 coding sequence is TGTGCCAGCAGTGCCCTAGACAGGTACGAGCAGTACTTC. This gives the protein CASSALDRYEQYF.

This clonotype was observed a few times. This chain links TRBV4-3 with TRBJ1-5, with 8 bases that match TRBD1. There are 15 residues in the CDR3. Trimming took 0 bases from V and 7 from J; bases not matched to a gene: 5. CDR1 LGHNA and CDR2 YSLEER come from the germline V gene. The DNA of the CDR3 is TGCGCCAGCAGCCAAGACTCAGGGGGCTACCAGCCCCAGCATTTT. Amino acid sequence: CASSQDSGGYQPQHF.

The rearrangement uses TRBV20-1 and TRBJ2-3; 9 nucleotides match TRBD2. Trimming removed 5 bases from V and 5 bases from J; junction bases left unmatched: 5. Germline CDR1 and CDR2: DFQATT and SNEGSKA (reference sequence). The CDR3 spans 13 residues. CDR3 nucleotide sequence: TGCAGTGCTGGGACTAGCAGTCGAGATACGCAGTATTTT. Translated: CSAGTSSRDTQYF.

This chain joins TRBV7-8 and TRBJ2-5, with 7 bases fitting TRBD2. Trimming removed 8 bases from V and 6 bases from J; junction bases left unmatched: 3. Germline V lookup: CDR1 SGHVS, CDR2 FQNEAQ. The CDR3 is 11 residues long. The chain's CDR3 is CASRDYQTQYF. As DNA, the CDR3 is TGTGCCAGCCGGGACTACCAGACCCAGTACTTC. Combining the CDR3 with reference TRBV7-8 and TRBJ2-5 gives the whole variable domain GAGVSQSPRYKVAKRGQDVALRCDPISGHVSLFWYQQALGQGPEFLTYFQNEAQLDKSGLPSDRFFAERPEGSVSTLKIQRTQQEDSAVYLCASRDYQTQYFGPGTRLLVL.

CDR3 sequence (DNA): TGTGCCAGCAGTTTTGCCCTGACCTACGAGCAGTACTTC. Translating it yields CASSFALTYEQYF. V is TRBV12-3 or TRBV12-4 and J is TRBJ2-7; D ambiguous. The CDR3 sequence is 13 residues long. The V end lost 3 bases, the J end lost 2 bases, and 8 bases lay between the germline ends.

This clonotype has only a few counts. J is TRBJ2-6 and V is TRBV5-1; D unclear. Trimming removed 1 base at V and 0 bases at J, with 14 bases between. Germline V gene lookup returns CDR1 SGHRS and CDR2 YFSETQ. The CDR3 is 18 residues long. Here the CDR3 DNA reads TGCGCCAGCAGCTTGAAGGCAGTAATAATCTCTGGGGCCAACGTCCTGACTTTC. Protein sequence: CASSLKAVIISGANVLTF.

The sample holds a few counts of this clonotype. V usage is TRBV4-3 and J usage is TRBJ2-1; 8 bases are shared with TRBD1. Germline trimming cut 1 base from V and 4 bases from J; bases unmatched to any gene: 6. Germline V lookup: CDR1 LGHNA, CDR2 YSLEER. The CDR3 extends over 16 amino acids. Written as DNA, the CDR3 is TGCGCCAGCAGCCAAGTTTCAGGGGGCAGGTACAATGAGCAGTTCTTC. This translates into CASSQVSGGRYNEQFF.

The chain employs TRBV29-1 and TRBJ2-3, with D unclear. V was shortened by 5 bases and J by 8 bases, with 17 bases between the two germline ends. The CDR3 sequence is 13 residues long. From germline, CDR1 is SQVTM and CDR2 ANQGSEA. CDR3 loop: CSVLREGHGTQYF. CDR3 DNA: TGCAGCGTTCTCCGTGAAGGGCACGGTACGCAGTATTTT.

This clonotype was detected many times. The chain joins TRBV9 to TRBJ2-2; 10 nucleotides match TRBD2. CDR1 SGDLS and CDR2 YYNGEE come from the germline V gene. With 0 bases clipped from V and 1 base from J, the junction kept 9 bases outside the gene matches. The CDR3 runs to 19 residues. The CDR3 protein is CASSVATPAGGVNTGELFF. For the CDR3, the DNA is TGTGCCAGCAGCGTAGCTACCCCAGCGGGGGGGGTGAACACCGGGGAGCTGTTTTTT.

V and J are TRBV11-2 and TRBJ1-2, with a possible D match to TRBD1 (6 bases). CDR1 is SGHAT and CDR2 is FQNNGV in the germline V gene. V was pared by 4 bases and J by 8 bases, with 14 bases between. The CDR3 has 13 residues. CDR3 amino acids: CASSSQGFRGYTF. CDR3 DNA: TGTGCCAGCAGCTCCCAGGGGTTCCGCGGCTACACCTTC.

The chain's CDR3 is CASSFYKRGGNEQFF. The CDR3 region has the DNA TGTGCCAGCAGTTTTTACAAGCGGGGGGGGAATGAGCAGTTCTTC. The chain links TRBV6-2 or TRBV6-3 to TRBJ2-1; TRBD2 aligns across 10 bases. CDR1 and CDR2 (germline): MNHEY, SVGEGT. J lost 7 bases, V lost 4 bases, and 7 bases had no gene match. The CDR3 has 15 amino acids.

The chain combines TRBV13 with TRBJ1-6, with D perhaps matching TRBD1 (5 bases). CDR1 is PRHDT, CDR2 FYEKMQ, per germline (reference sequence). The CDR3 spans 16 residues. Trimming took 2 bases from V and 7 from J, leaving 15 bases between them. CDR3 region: CASSLSQGYGNSPLHF. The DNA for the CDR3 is TGTGCCAGCAGCTTATCGCAGGGATACGGGAATTCACCCCTCCACTTT.

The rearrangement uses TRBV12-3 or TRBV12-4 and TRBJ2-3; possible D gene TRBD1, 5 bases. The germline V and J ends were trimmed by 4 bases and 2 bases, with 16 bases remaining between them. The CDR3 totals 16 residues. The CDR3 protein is CASSSDSYRLTDTQYF. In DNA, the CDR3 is TGTGCCAGCAGTTCTGACAGCTATAGACTCACAGATACGCAGTATTTT.